This T cell receptor beta chain appears in the sequencing data of a study of human T cells and chemical hapten exposure. Study details: The upper back received 0.01% DPC by patch testing, with results read at 6 days. Study results and limitations: PT1 expanded TCR counts and patch test score correlated positively. Expanded TCRs made up significantly more big CDR3 similarity clusters than controls did.

Remarks on this clonotype: As yet, its antigen is unknown.

The CDR3 is made up of 15 amino acids. Germline CDR1 LGHNA, CDR2 YSLEER. V was pared by 0 bases and J by 5 bases, with 3 bases of the junction left unmatched. Time point of the sample: patch test 2, 6 weeks after DPC sensitization. Treatment of the sample: therapeutic diphenylcyclopropenone sensitization with weekly scalp DPC. TCRdb re-called the RACE reads through MiXCR, storing one row per CDR3 protein. The table includes approximately 350,000 distinct CDR3 sequences, under 6.5% detected once. The chain is built from TRBV4-3 and TRBJ2-1, with 8 bases fitting TRBD1. This receptor was taken from a young woman with alopecia areata. Some clones in this sample may be carry-over from other donors' samples. This sample comprised whole blood, obtained in connection with sensitization to the hapten diphenylcyclopropenone (DPC). The CDR3 region is CASSQETGEDNEQFF. The CDR3 DNA follows: TGCGCCAGCAGCCAAGAGACAGGGGAGGACAATGAGCAGTTCTTC.